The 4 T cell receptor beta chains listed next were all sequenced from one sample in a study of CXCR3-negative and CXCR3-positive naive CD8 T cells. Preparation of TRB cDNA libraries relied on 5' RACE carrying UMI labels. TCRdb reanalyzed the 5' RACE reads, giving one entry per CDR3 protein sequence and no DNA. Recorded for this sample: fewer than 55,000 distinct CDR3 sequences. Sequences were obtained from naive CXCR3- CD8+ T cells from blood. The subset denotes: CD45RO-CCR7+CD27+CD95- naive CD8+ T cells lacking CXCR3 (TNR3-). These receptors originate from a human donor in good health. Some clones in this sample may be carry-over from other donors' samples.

The CDR3 loop is CASSSGGRPYEQYF. This rearrangement joins TRBV12-3 or TRBV12-4 to TRBJ2-7; TCRdb designates TRBD1, a call that cannot be tested without DNA. The CDR3 is made up of 14 amino acids.

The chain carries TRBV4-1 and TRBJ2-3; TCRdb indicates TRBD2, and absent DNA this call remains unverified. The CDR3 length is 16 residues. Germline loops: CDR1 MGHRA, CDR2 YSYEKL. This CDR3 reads CASSQVTGRGSDTQYF.

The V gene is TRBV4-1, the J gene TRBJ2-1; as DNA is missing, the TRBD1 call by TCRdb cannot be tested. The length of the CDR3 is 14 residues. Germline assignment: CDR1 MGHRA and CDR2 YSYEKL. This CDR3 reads CASSTQGGVDEQFF.

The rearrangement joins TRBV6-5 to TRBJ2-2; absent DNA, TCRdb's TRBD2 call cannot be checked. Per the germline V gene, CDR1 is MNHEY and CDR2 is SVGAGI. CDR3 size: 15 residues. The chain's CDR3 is CASSWGGTPGGELFF.